This T cell receptor (beta chain) appears in the sequencing data of a study of neoadjuvant anti-PD-1 for oral cavity cancer. This clone has a handful of counts. The assay was immunoSEQ multiplex PCR, and TCRdb's table has in-frame clones only and misses some. The sample holds about 23,000 clones, roughly 45% seen once. Sample time point: after neoadjuvant nivolumab, at surgical resection. The patients had HPV-negative, locally advanced oral cavity squamous cell carcinoma. The CDR3 extends over 13 amino acids. Trimming took 0 bases from V and 6 from J, leaving 6 bases between them. The germline CDR1 and CDR2 sequences are LGHNA and YSLEER.

This clonotype was obtained from a person aged 35-79 years with oral cavity squamous cell carcinoma. V usage is TRBV4-3 and J usage is TRBJ1-5; D ambiguous. Sequencing was performed on tumor tissue, taken after nivolumab (anti-PD-1) treatment. The CDR3 region is CASSQDSGQPQHF. In DNA form, the CDR3 reads TGCGCCAGCAGCCAAGATTCGGGTCAGCCCCAGCATTTT.